This T cell receptor beta chain was retrieved from a study of tumor-infiltrating lymphocytes in primary liver carcinoma. Germline DNA was also extracted, and blood RNA was taken from unsorted whole blood. Germline CDR1 reads MDHEN; CDR2 reads SYDVKM. The CDR3 length is 15 residues. Trimming took off 8 bases at V and 4 bases at J, with 20 bases between the two ends. A constant-region primer served to make TCR beta cDNA from about 490 ng total RNA. Construction of TCR beta libraries relied on three successive nested multiplex PCR rounds employing slightly modified ARM-PCR. The opening two PCR rounds, approximately 10 cycles each, paired TRBV1-TRBV30 forward primers with a C-beta reverse primer. TCRdb analysed the multiplex PCR reads with MiXCR anew, one entry per CDR3 protein. The sample yields approximately 330,000 distinct CDR3 sequences, approximately 65% seen once.

Sequencing used peripheral blood. This receptor was identified in a middle-aged man with primary liver carcinoma and hepatitis B virus infection. V is TRBV28 and J is TRBJ2-5; possible D gene TRBD2, 6 bases. The CDR3 region has the DNA TGTGCCAGCTGCACTTCCGGTGGACTAAGAGAGACCCAGTACTTC. Its translation: CASCTSGGLRETQYF.